This TCR beta chain was profiled in a study of circulating tumor DNA in untreated peripheral T-cell lymphoma. The CDR3 totals 15 residues. Tumor tissue was collected at baseline, before treatment began. About this clone itself: Its antigen remains unknown.

TCRdb keeps only in-frame clones here, not all; method: immunoSEQ multiplex PCR. The sample carries 7,000 or so clones, 70% to 85% recorded once. The study, taken as a whole, reports: In about four fifths of patients, tumor-specific clonotypes were identified.

The sequenced material came from tumor tissue. This receptor was taken from a human donor with peripheral T-cell lymphoma. The chain carries TRBV7-5 and TRBJ2-7; TRBD2, the table's D call, lacks a check against the DNA. TRBV7-5 is assigned pseudogene status. The CDR3 sequence: CASSLDPRGAGGQYF. CDR3 bases: TGTGCCAGCAGCTTAGACCCCAGAGGGGCCGGGGGGCAGTACTTC.